Each of the 18 T cell receptor beta chains below was sequenced from the same sample in a study of metastatic and nonmetastatic thyroid tumors (dated by TCRdb to the early 2020s). The protocol used for the library was PCR. The run used an Illumina HiSeq 4000. In TCRdb, the public reads were trimmed at Q25 with fastp and aligned with MiXCR, with productive beta chains retained. This sample has 35,000 to 40,000 clones in its table, and more than 25% of those were observed once. The ten largest clones represent about a tenth of the sample. No treatment had been received by any patient before thyroid surgery. The source material was blood. These receptors originate from a male donor with papillary thyroid cancer or a benign thyroid nodule (not recorded which). Some clones in this sample may be carry-over from other donors' samples.

CDR3 protein: CASSLGEVNTEAFF. The CDR3 region has the DNA TGTGCCAGCAGCTTAGGGGAGGTTAACACTGAAGCTTTCTTT. The chain employs TRBV11-3 and TRBJ1-1; no clear D. The CDR3 consists of 14 residues. The V and J ends lost 1 base and 2 bases respectively, with 8 bases between them. Germline V gene data show CDR1 as SGHNT and CDR2 as YENEEA.

This clone was counted between two and nine times. The chain carries TRBV28 and TRBJ2-2, with a weak D call TRBD2 (6 bases). This CDR3 is built from 17 residues. Trimming took off 4 bases at V and 10 bases at J, with 25 bases between the two ends. From germline, CDR1 is MDHEN and CDR2 SYDVKM. The CDR3 region is CASSSPRGMAESVELFF. CDR3 nucleotide sequence: TGTGCCAGCAGTTCCCCTCGCGGGATGGCCGAGAGCGTGGAGCTGTTTTTT.

In this sample, this clone turned up once. V usage is TRBV11-3 and J usage is TRBJ1-1; D ambiguous. V lost 5 bases and J 1 base, leaving 5 bases between the germline ends. The CDR3 consists of 12 residues. Germline values: CDR1 SGHNT, CDR2 YENEEA. The CDR3 here is CASSVTNTEAFF. The CDR3 nucleotides are TGTGCCAGCAGCGTCACGAACACTGAAGCTTTCTTT.

This clone turned up a few times. V and J are TRBV20-1 and TRBJ2-7; D unresolved. The CDR3 has 13 residues. Germline V lookup: CDR1 DFQATT, CDR2 SNEGSKA (reference sequence). V was cut by 0 bases and J by 2 bases, with 8 bases left in between. CDR3 sequence: CSARESGTYEQYF. Written as DNA, the CDR3 is TGCAGTGCTAGAGAATCGGGTACCTACGAGCAGTACTTC.

The chain joins TRBV11-2 to TRBJ2-7; 10 bases are a match to TRBD2. Unmatched junction bases numbered 9, after V lost 5 bases and J lost 2 bases. Germline CDR1 SGHAT, CDR2 FQNNGV. The CDR3 has 16 amino acids. The CDR3 loop reads CASSPYRTSGPYEQYF. In DNA, the CDR3 is TGTGCCAGCAGCCCCTATAGGACTAGCGGACCCTACGAGCAGTACTTC.

This clone has a handful of counts. The gene calls are TRBV27 and TRBJ2-1; possibly TRBD1 or TRBD2 for D (5 bases each). In germline, CDR1 is MNHEY, CDR2 SMNVEV (reference sequence). This CDR3 contains 13 residues. Trimming left V 3 bases short and J 9 bases short, with 12 bases between. CDR3 residues: CASSLIEGSEQFF. The DNA of the CDR3 is TGTGCCAGCAGTTTGATTGAGGGGTCTGAGCAGTTCTTC.

This clone has ten or more counts. This rearrangement joins TRBV5-1 to TRBJ2-3; no clear D. CDR1 SGHRS and CDR2 YFSETQ come from the germline V gene. Trimming removed 0 bases from V and 0 bases from J, with 8 bases in between. The CDR3 has 15 residues. The CDR3 spells CASSLDPPSTDTQYF. The CDR3 region has the DNA TGCGCCAGCAGCTTGGACCCCCCGAGCACAGATACGCAGTATTTT. Filled out from reference TRBV5-1 and TRBJ2-3, the complete variable domain reads KAGVTQTPRYLIKTRGQQVTLSCSPISGHRSVSWYQQTPGQGLQFLFEYFSETQRNKGNFPGRFSGRQFSNSRSEMNVSTLELGDSALYLCASSLDPPSTDTQYFGPGTRLTVL.

Only a few counts were recorded for this clone. The chain combines TRBV6-4 with TRBJ1-3, with D hard to call. V lost 2 bases, J lost 0 bases, and 5 bases lay in between. CDR3 size: 14 residues. Germline V gives CDR1 MRHNA, CDR2 SNTAGT. The CDR3 spells CASSDGSSGNTIYF. DNA of the CDR3: TGTGCCAGCAGTGACGGGAGCTCTGGAAACACCATATATTTT.

CDR3 sequence: CSARFESSTDEQFF. The CDR3 DNA reads TGCAGTGCTAGATTCGAGAGTTCGACGGATGAGCAGTTCTTC. The chain joins TRBV20-1 to TRBJ2-1; no clear D gene. This CDR3 is built from 14 residues. Deletions cut 2 bases from V and 8 bases from J, with 16 bases between. The germline gives CDR1 DFQATT, CDR2 SNEGSKA (reference sequence).

In its sample, this clone was seen many times. This may be a read error, as it is one base from a much larger clone. V usage is TRBV30 and J usage is TRBJ2-1; possibly TRBD2 for D (5 bases). Trimming took 3 bases from V and 5 from J, leaving 14 bases between them. This CDR3 comprises 14 residues. Germline CDR1 GTSNPN, CDR2 SVGIG (reference sequence). For the CDR3, the DNA is TGTGCCTGGAGGGGTGGGCTGACTAACAATGAGCAGTTCTTC. Its protein is CAWRGGLTNNEQFF. Drawing the rest from reference TRBV30 and TRBJ2-1, the complete variable domain is SQTIHQWPATLVQPVGSPLSLECTVEGTSNPNLYWYRQAAGRGLQLLFYSVGIGQISSEVPQNLSASRPQDRQFILSSKKLLLSDSGFYLCAWRGGLTNNEQFFGPGTRLTVL.

This clone turned up a few times. The V gene is TRBV6-1, the J gene TRBJ1-5; D call uncertain. V was pared by 2 bases and J by 0 bases, with 11 bases between. Germline V gene sequence: CDR1 MNHNS, CDR2 SASEGT. The CDR3 spans 16 residues. In nucleotides, the CDR3 is TGTGCCAGCAGTGAATTCATGGGGAATAGCAATCAGCCCCAGCATTTT. Amino acid sequence: CASSEFMGNSNQPQHF.

This clone was counted ten times or more. The rearrangement links TRBV2 to TRBJ2-3; TRBD2 might be the D (6 bases). This CDR3 has 17 amino acids. The germline V gene encodes CDR1 SNHLY and CDR2 FYNNEI. The V gene lost 2 bases and the J gene lost 6 bases, with 21 bases spanning the gap. The CDR3 DNA follows: TGTGCCAGCAGTGAACTAGCGAGAGCAGGCGGTTGGGATACGCAGTATTTT. Protein sequence: CASSELARAGGWDTQYF.

This clone was counted a single time. The chain recombines TRBV9 with TRBJ2-1; TRBD1 is a possible D gene (6 bases). Looked up from germline, CDR1 is SGDLS and CDR2 is YYNGEE. The CDR3 totals 15 residues. V lost 4 bases and J 2 bases, leaving 13 bases between the germline ends. For the CDR3, the DNA is TGTGCCAGCAGCCCCCGGGACACGGCCTACAATGAGCAGTTCTTC. Translation: CASSPRDTAYNEQFF.

The chain links TRBV20-1 to TRBJ2-1, with D uncertain. V lost 0 bases to trimming and J lost 5 bases, with 14 bases between them. The CDR3 has 15 amino acids. The germline gives CDR1 DFQATT, CDR2 SNEGSKA (reference sequence). The CDR3 is CSARDWTPSDNEQFF. CDR3 in DNA: TGCAGTGCTAGAGATTGGACGCCGTCCGACAATGAGCAGTTCTTC.

This rearrangement joins TRBV20-1 to TRBJ2-7; TRBD1 agrees at 8 bases. V trimming: 6 bases; J trimming: 7 bases; junction bases outside the gene matches: 8. The CDR3 is 12 residues long. The germline CDR1 and CDR2 sequences are DFQATT and SNEGSKA (reference sequence). CDR3 bases: TGCAGTGCCGGACAGGGCCTCTGGGAGCAGTACTTC. Its translation: CSAGQGLWEQYF.

The chain recombines TRBV5-4 with TRBJ2-3; TRBD1 aligns across 7 bases. The CDR3 is made up of 17 amino acids. After removal of 0 bases from V and 4 bases from J, the junction contained 11 bases not matched to a gene. Germline V CDR1 and CDR2: SGHNT, YYREEE (reference sequence). The CDR3 DNA sequence: TGTGCCAGCAGCTTGGCGAGGGGGACAGCGAGCGCAGATACGCAGTATTTT. Its translation is CASSLARGTASADTQYF.

This chain links TRBV19 with TRBJ2-5, with D hard to call. V was cut by 4 bases and J by 7 bases, with 10 bases left in between. Germline lookup yields CDR1 LNHDA and CDR2 SQIVND (reference sequence). The CDR3 runs 12 residues. The CDR3 here is CASSSPKGTQYF. CDR3 DNA sequence: TGTGCCAGTAGTAGCCCGAAGGGGACCCAGTACTTC.

The chain joins TRBV2 to TRBJ2-3; D unclear. Germline CDR1 and CDR2: SNHLY and FYNNEI. V was cut by 4 bases and J by 1 base, with 9 bases left in between. This CDR3 has 14 amino acids. Here the CDR3 DNA reads TGTGCCAGCAGTGCAGAGGCGCGCACAGATACGCAGTATTTT. The encoded protein is CASSAEARTDTQYF.